These T cell receptor beta chains were read from a single sample in a study of blood T cell repertoires in COVID-19. Clones were sequenced by immunoSEQ multiplex PCR, and TCRdb holds only the in-frame ones, with some missing. This table holds hundreds of thousands of clones, 70% to 90% found once. Specimen: peripheral blood. The receptors were gathered from a man over 45 with COVID-19, enrolled during active disease. CDR3s include the opening cysteine and the closing phenylalanine or tryptophan.

TRBV11-2	TRBJ1-1	CASSYGLTEAFF
TRBV9	TRBJ2-2	CASSPHPQGGTGELFF
TRBV5-8	TRBJ2-7	CASSPWAGTGKLYEQYF
TRBV6-5	TRBJ2-7	CASSQYRGASYEQYF
TRBV18	TRBJ2-5	CASSPPLAGGKETQYF
TRBV29-1	TRBJ2-7	CSVFGTGDYEQYF
TRBV14	TRBJ2-7	CASSRQLGEQYF
TRBV11-2	TRBJ2-7	CASSLFSADQGWEQYF
TRBV7-3	TRBJ1-1	CASSYSLGKAFF
TRBV23-1	TRBJ2-7	CASSQSATSQIGEQYF
TRBV7-2	TRBJ2-2	CASSAGLDPGELFF
TRBV10-2	TRBJ2-2	CASSENPGQERTGELFF
TRBV24-1	TRBJ1-5	CATSLSGNQPQHF
TRBV5-8	TRBJ1-1	CASSLVSFEAFF
TRBV5-6	TRBJ2-5	CASSLTVQETQYF
TRBV9	TRBJ2-3	CASSVSPGTDTQYF
TRBV7-9	TRBJ2-5	CASSQTSGVGETQYF
TRBV7-8	TRBJ2-7	CASSRSFSEQYF
TRBV24-1	TRBJ2-1	CATSDPMTEKQFF
TRBV5-1	TRBJ1-2	CASSPDRVYGYTF
TRBV3-1/TRBV3-2	TRBJ2-3	CASSQDPLASTDTQYF
TRBV5-1	TRBJ1-5	CASSLDVDQPQHF
TRBV18	TRBJ2-7	CASSPGQGETYEQYF
TRBV30	TRBJ1-1	CAWTQKTGNTEAFF
TRBV27	TRBJ2-1	CASSLSLASGDGQFF
TRBV11-2	TRBJ2-7	CASSLVLAGRGEQYF
TRBV11-2	TRBJ1-1	CASSLRRLGAFTEAFF
TRBV6-6	TRBJ1-6	CASRAVQAFSNSPLHF
TRBV29-1	TRBJ1-1	CSADRGETEAFF
TRBV10-3	TRBJ1-6	CAISEMSGNSPLHF
TRBV30	TRBJ1-4	CASRGGRNEKLFF